A selection of T cell receptor beta chains follows, all from one sample in a study of control samples from healthy donors and cancer patients. Data came from immunoSEQ multiplex PCR; TCRdb stores just in-frame clones and leaves some out. The sample yields 150,000 to 200,000 clones, roughly 91% seen once. Input material: blood. These receptors originate from a woman in her twenties or thirties in good health. Both conserved end residues are trimmed from each CDR3.

v_gene: TRBV13
j_gene: TRBJ2-2
CDR3aa: ASNQDTGELF

v_gene: TRBV5-1
j_gene: TRBJ1-1
CDR3aa: ASSPDTDTEAF

v_gene: TRBV19
j_gene: TRBJ1-5
CDR3aa: ASSRDTLYQPQH

v_gene: TRBV28
j_gene: TRBJ1-1
CDR3aa: ASSPPGAEAF

v_gene: TRBV5-4
j_gene: TRBJ2-5
CDR3aa: ASRLDRVKGETQY

v_gene: TRBV7-9
j_gene: TRBJ2-2
CDR3aa: ASSWTGNTGELF

v_gene: TRBV19
j_gene: TRBJ1-5
CDR3aa: ASRDRGDQPQH

v_gene: TRBV5-1
j_gene: TRBJ2-7
CDR3aa: ASSLAASGAYEQY

v_gene: TRBV12-3/TRBV12-4
j_gene: TRBJ1-2
CDR3aa: ASTPGEGYGYT

v_gene: TRBV10-3
j_gene: TRBJ1-5
CDR3aa: AISAGSGNQPQH

v_gene: TRBV4-2
j_gene: TRBJ2-4
CDR3aa: ASSQDTSGIDIQY

v_gene: TRBV28
j_gene: TRBJ2-7
CDR3aa: ASTRAGRGRSEQY

v_gene: TRBV5-8
j_gene: TRBJ1-6
CDR3aa: ASSSTGRGLH

v_gene: TRBV24-1
j_gene: TRBJ1-5
CDR3aa: ATSDAGQGNQPQH

v_gene: TRBV19
j_gene: TRBJ1-6
CDR3aa: ASSITGYNSPLH

v_gene: TRBV14
j_gene: TRBJ2-4
CDR3aa: ASSQGTLRNIQY

v_gene: TRBV7-2
j_gene: TRBJ2-6
CDR3aa: ASSLGGANVLT

v_gene: TRBV9
j_gene: TRBJ2-5
CDR3aa: ASSVGQGETQY

v_gene: TRBV5-4
j_gene: TRBJ2-3
CDR3aa: ASSLWGTRTDTQY

v_gene: TRBV18
j_gene: TRBJ1-2
CDR3aa: ASSPGTGEYGYT

v_gene: TRBV7-2
j_gene: TRBJ1-4
CDR3aa: ASSLAGGINEKLF

v_gene: TRBV4-1
j_gene: TRBJ1-1
CDR3aa: ASSQALRQNTEAF

v_gene: TRBV28
j_gene: TRBJ1-3
CDR3aa: ASSLGAGNTIY

v_gene: TRBV14
j_gene: TRBJ2-2
CDR3aa: ASSQDVLVNGELF

v_gene: TRBV29-1
j_gene: TRBJ2-1
CDR3aa: SAEGDSSYNEQF

v_gene: TRBV13
j_gene: TRBJ2-1
CDR3aa: ASSLAGEGYNEQF

v_gene: TRBV3-1/TRBV3-2
j_gene: TRBJ2-3
CDR3aa: ASSQDGGVKRDTQY

v_gene: TRBV6-2/TRBV6-3
j_gene: TRBJ2-7
CDR3aa: ASSTGAYEQY

v_gene: TRBV27
j_gene: TRBJ2-6
CDR3aa: ASTIAGGKSGANVLT

v_gene: TRBV7-6
j_gene: TRBJ2-3
CDR3aa: ASSPRGLAGGPGTDTQY

v_gene: TRBV4-1
j_gene: TRBJ1-2
CDR3aa: ASSQFGGDDYGYT

v_gene: TRBV30
j_gene: TRBJ2-7
CDR3aa: AWSVQGAREQY

v_gene: TRBV5-4
j_gene: TRBJ1-2
CDR3aa: ASTRQGGNGYT

v_gene: TRBV2
j_gene: TRBJ2-5
CDR3aa: ASRTGLAGGGETQY

v_gene: TRBV30
j_gene: TRBJ2-7
CDR3aa: AWNRGRSAYEQY

v_gene: TRBV30
j_gene: TRBJ2-4
CDR3aa: AWSAGLLAKNIQY

v_gene: TRBV6-5
j_gene: TRBJ2-7
CDR3aa: ASSTSGGTSYEQY

v_gene: TRBV29-1
j_gene: TRBJ1-1
CDR3aa: SVELSGLNTEAF

v_gene: TRBV30
j_gene: TRBJ1-4
CDR3aa: AWSGNEKLF

v_gene: TRBV19
j_gene: TRBJ1-3
CDR3aa: ASSMGHSGNTIY

v_gene: TRBV29-1
j_gene: TRBJ1-2
CDR3aa: SVERPTYGYT

v_gene: TRBV11-2
j_gene: TRBJ1-5
CDR3aa: ASSLEGVPNQPQH

v_gene: TRBV15
j_gene: TRBJ2-7
CDR3aa: ATSREAGAYEQY

v_gene: TRBV2
j_gene: TRBJ2-3
CDR3aa: ASSDWGAGGVTDTQY

v_gene: TRBV10-3
j_gene: TRBJ1-5
CDR3aa: AISESRGGSNQPQH

v_gene: TRBV10-2
j_gene: TRBJ2-7
CDR3aa: ASTPRTEPYEQY

v_gene: TRBV7-2
j_gene: TRBJ1-5
CDR3aa: ASSLTVRGYQPQH

v_gene: TRBV6-4
j_gene: TRBJ2-2
CDR3aa: ASSDREDGELF

v_gene: TRBV5-6
j_gene: TRBJ2-1
CDR3aa: ASSLGQGGAEQF

v_gene: TRBV27
j_gene: TRBJ1-2
CDR3aa: ASSLTGENYGYT